One T cell receptor beta chain is described in this entry. The V gene lost 4 bases and the J gene lost 7 bases, with 14 bases spanning the gap. The V gene's germline CDR1 is MNHNS and CDR2 SASEGT. The CDR3 sequence is 14 residues long. 60 Vbeta and 13 Jbeta primers were used in PCR. Here immunoSEQ multiplex PCR was the method, and the copy in TCRdb shows in-frame clones only, minus some. The table includes about 100,000 clones, 79% detected once. The data derive from a study of cytomegalovirus exposure and HLA in healthy donors. Study-wide background: Approximately 170 million T cells yielded some 120 million unique TCR beta sequences in earlier analysis.

The chain links TRBV6-1 to TRBJ2-1; a weak D match, TRBD2 (5 bases). The sequence was obtained from a female donor in good health and CMV-seropositive. The sequencing input was PBMCs. The CDR3 bases are TGTGCCAGCAGTGGGGAAGGAGGAATAAATGAGCAGTTCTTC. Its translation is CASSGEGGINEQFF.